These T cell receptor beta chains were read from a single sample in a study of early T cells in non-severe SARS-CoV-2 infection. TCRdb reprocessed the 5' RACE reads with MiXCR, giving one entry per CDR3 protein. The table shows under 25,000 distinct CDR3 sequences, with approximately 4% occurring only once. Sequencing input: whole blood. Receptors were obtained from an adult who was a healthcare worker with PCR-confirmed SARS-CoV-2 infection or an uninfected control (not recorded which). Each CDR3 is given with its conserved first and last residue. D genes are given only for firm matches. Clone sizes are given selectively: once, few, many, or a class where the clone is expanded.

TGTGCCACCAGCAGCGCAGATAACGAGCAGTACTTC CATSSADNEQYF TRBJ2-7 - many TRBV15
TGCGCCAGCAGGACGCAGGACGGGATCTACGAGCAGTACTTC CASRTQDGIYEQYF TRBJ2-7 - many TRBV5-1
TGTGCCAGTACTTCCGAGGGACTAGCGGTCACCGGGGAGCTGTTTTTT CASTSEGLAVTGELFF TRBJ2-2 TRBD2 many TRBV7-6
TGTGCCAGCAGCCGACAGGGGGCGGACAATTCACCCCTCCACTTT CASSRQGADNSPLHF TRBJ1-6 TRBD1 many TRBV7-9
TGTGCCAGCAGCGCGGGACATGCGACCGACGGGGAGCTGTTTTTT CASSAGHATDGELFF TRBJ2-2 - many TRBV9
TGTGCCAGCAGTTTGATGGACCCTCGCTCTGGAAACACCATATATTTT CASSLMDPRSGNTIYF TRBJ1-3 - many TRBV12-3/TRBV12-4
TGCGCCAGCAGCTTGGTCGACAGGATGGGCCCGAATTCACCCCTCCACTTT CASSLVDRMGPNSPLHF TRBJ1-6 - many TRBV5-1
TGTGCCAGCAGCCTAGGGGAAAACAGGGGAAGTGGAAACACCATATATTTT CASSLGENRGSGNTIYF TRBJ1-3 TRBD1 many TRBV4-2
TGTGCCAGCAGTTACCCCTCTAAATCACCCCTCCACTTT CASSYPSKSPLHF TRBJ1-6 - many TRBV6-6
TGTGCCAGCAGCTTAGCAGGTCTGAACACTGAAGCTTTCTTT CASSLAGLNTEAFF TRBJ1-1 - few TRBV7-2
TGTGCCAGCAGCTCCTCGACGCCCCACGAGCAGTACTTC CASSSSTPHEQYF TRBJ2-7 - many TRBV7-9
TGTGCCAGCAGCTCGGGCGGATCACCCCTCCACTTT CASSSGGSPLHF TRBJ1-6 - many TRBV7-6
TGTGCCAGTAGTCCGGGACAGGGGGCAGGAGATACGCAGTATTTT CASSPGQGAGDTQYF TRBJ2-3 TRBD1 many TRBV19
TGCAGTGCTAGTACATGGGCGGGGGGAACCACAGATACGCAGTATTTT CSASTWAGGTTDTQYF TRBJ2-3 TRBD2 many TRBV20-1
TGTGCCAGCTCACCACCGGGACGCCCTAGCACAGATACGCAGTATTTT CASSPPGRPSTDTQYF TRBJ2-3 - - TRBV18
TGTGCCAGCAGAAGGGAAGGTTCCTACAATGAGCAGTTCTTC CASRREGSYNEQFF TRBJ2-1 - many TRBV14
TGCGCCAGCAGCTTGACGGTTTACACAGATACGCAGTATTTT CASSLTVYTDTQYF TRBJ2-3 - many TRBV5-1
TGTGCCAGCAGCCACCAGACTACCAGCTCTGGGGCCAACGTCCTGACTTTC CASSHQTTSSGANVLTF TRBJ2-6 - many TRBV3-1
TGTGCCAGCAGTCCCACAGGGGAAGGTTCACCCCTCCACTTT CASSPTGEGSPLHF TRBJ1-6 TRBD1 medium-sized TRBV27
TGTGCCAGTAATATTTCTGGGGTGTCAGGAGGGAACACTGAAGCTTTCTTT CASNISGVSGGNTEAFF TRBJ1-1 - few TRBV19
TGCGCCAGCAGCTTGGCCCCAGCAGCTAATGAAAAACTGTTTTTT CASSLAPAANEKLFF TRBJ1-4 - many TRBV5-1
TGTGCCAGCAGTTTACGGGGGGGTGATCAGCCCCAGCATTTT CASSLRGGDQPQHF TRBJ1-5 - many TRBV12-3/TRBV12-4
TGCGCCAGCAGCTTGGAATTTTCGGGGCTTGATGAGCAGTTCTTC CASSLEFSGLDEQFF TRBJ2-1 - - TRBV5-1
TGTGCCAGCAGCTCAAGGACCGGGACGGTTTATGGCTACACCTTC CASSSRTGTVYGYTF TRBJ1-2 - few TRBV7-2
TGTGCCAGCAGCTTAGCCAGAGTCAGTGAGCAGTTCTTC CASSLARVSEQFF TRBJ2-1 - many TRBV7-6
TGTGCCAGCAGGGAGAGGACAGGGAATGAAGCCAAAAACATTCAGTACTTC CASRERTGNEAKNIQYF TRBJ2-4 TRBD1 many TRBV6-1
TGTGCCAGCAGTCCGGGACAGGGGAACCCGAACACTGAAGCTTTCTTT CASSPGQGNPNTEAFF TRBJ1-1 TRBD1 many TRBV27
TGTGCCAGCTCACCTTCCGCAGCGCCTAATGAAAAACTGTTTTTT CASSPSAAPNEKLFF TRBJ1-4 - many TRBV18
TGCAGTGCTAGCAAGGGTCAGGAGCAGTTCTTC CSASKGQEQFF TRBJ2-1 - many TRBV20-1
TGTGCCGTAGTACCGACAGGAGCCAAAAACATTCAGTACTTC CAVVPTGAKNIQYF TRBJ2-4 - many TRBV28
TGTTCCAGCAGCTTAGGACAACACTCTGGGGCCAACGTCCTGACTTTC CSSSLGQHSGANVLTF TRBJ2-6 - many TRBV7-2
TGTGCCAGCAGCTTAGCGGGCGGGGTCGCAGATACGCAGTATTTT CASSLAGGVADTQYF TRBJ2-3 - many TRBV7-2
TGCGCCAGCAGCCACGGGGCCACCGAGAACACTGAAGCTTTCTTT CASSHGATENTEAFF TRBJ1-1 - many TRBV4-1
TGTGCCAGCAGCCAAACTAGCGGGGAGCCAGATACGCAGTATTTT CASSQTSGEPDTQYF TRBJ2-3 TRBD2 many TRBV6-5
TGTGCCAGCAGCTTACTGGGCGGGGGGGAATCCACAGATACGCAGTATTTT CASSLLGGGESTDTQYF TRBJ2-3 TRBD2 many TRBV7-8
TGTGCCAGCAGTGTAGTAGGGAGCACTGAAGCTTTCTTT CASSVVGSTEAFF TRBJ1-1 - many TRBV25-1
TGTGCCTGGAGTGACCACAATTATGAAGCTTTCTTT CAWSDHNYEAFF TRBJ1-1 - many TRBV30
TGTGCCAGCGGTGGGACAGGGGCTCTCAACTATGGCTACACCTTC CASGGTGALNYGYTF TRBJ1-2 TRBD1 many TRBV6-5
TGTGCCAGCAGCTTGAGGATCGACGGGGAGAAAAAACTGTTTTTT CASSLRIDGEKKLFF TRBJ1-4 - - TRBV7-6
TGTGCCAGCAGCCAGTCCACGGGGGACCAGCCCCAGCATTTT CASSQSTGDQPQHF TRBJ1-5 - - TRBV14
TGTGCCAGCAGCCCCGGACGCGCCCGCACAGATACGCAGTATTTT CASSPGRARTDTQYF TRBJ2-3 - many TRBV3-1
TGTGCCAGCAGCTCCCTGAGGGAATCTGAGCAGTTCTTC CASSSLRESEQFF TRBJ2-1 - many TRBV5-5
TGTGCCAGCAGTCTGATACAAGAGACCCAGTACTTC CASSLIQETQYF TRBJ2-5 - many TRBV14
TGTGCCTGGAGTGTACGAGGCGGTATCGGACAGCCCCAGCATTTT CAWSVRGGIGQPQHF TRBJ1-5 - many TRBV30
TGTGCCAGCACCGGATCGGGGCAGCAAGAGACCCAGTACTTC CASTGSGQQETQYF TRBJ2-5 - many TRBV3-1
TGTGCCAGCAGCTTGGCCGGGGGACTTAATGAAAAACTGTTTTTT CASSLAGGLNEKLFF TRBJ1-4 - many TRBV5-4